The sequence of this TCR beta chain was determined in a study of cytomegalovirus exposure and HLA in healthy donors. In the PCR, 60 Vbeta and 13 Jbeta primers were used. Sequenced by immunoSEQ multiplex PCR; TCRdb stores in-frame clones only, minus some. The repertoire holds 60,000 or so clones, with roughly 80% as singletons. Points from the study as a whole: Reports indicated that the classifier achieved high specificity and sensitivity in diagnosing cytomegalovirus status. V- and J-gene trimming of TCR beta was linked (in a later analysis) to a missense DCLRE1C variant. Most subjects had HLA-A and HLA-B alleles reportedly predicted accurately by TCR beta sequences. In an earlier analysis, in under 700 donors, most V segments appeared productive either ~90% or ~30% of the time.

The CDR3 totals 15 residues. Trimming shortened V by 5 bases and J by 6 bases, and 16 bases separated the two germline ends. Per the germline V gene, CDR1 is SGHVS and CDR2 is FQNEAQ. Details on this clone: Antigen unknown.

The J gene is TRBJ1-4, the V gene TRBV7-8; D may be TRBD1 (5 bases). The clonotype originates from a woman in her forties in good health and CMV-seropositive. The specimen was PBMCs. In DNA form, the CDR3 reads TGTGCCAGCAGCATCTCTGGGGGGGACGATGAAAAACTGTTTTTT. It translates to CASSISGGDDEKLFF.